A selection of T cell receptor beta chains follows, all from one sample in a study of OX40 agonist ivuxolimab in advanced cancers. TCRdb's copy holds only in-frame clones and misses some; the assay was immunoSEQ multiplex PCR. The top ten clones hold more than 0.8% of a sample with some 130,000 clones, 90% to 95% of them seen once. This specimen was CD4+ or CD8+ T cells sorted from blood, taken in a trial of the OX40 agonist ivuxolimab. These receptors were taken from an adult with an advanced solid tumor such as melanoma, head and neck, liver or kidney cancer. Each CDR3 is given with its conserved first and last residue. Fields, in order: J gene, clone size, D gene, V gene, CDR3 DNA, CDR3 protein. A D gene is named only where the DNA matches it firmly. Only some rows state a clone size, as once, few, many or a class for expanded clones.

TRBJ1-5	.	.	TRBV5-8	TGTGCCAGCAGCGCAGGCCACAATCAGCCCCAGCATTTT	CASSAGHNQPQHF
TRBJ2-5	.	.	TRBV9	TGTGCCAGCAGCGGTAGGTCACAAGAGACCCAGTACTTC	CASSGRSQETQYF
TRBJ1-4	.	.	TRBV6-5	TGTGCCAGCAGTTACTCGAGAGTTAATGAAAAACTGTTTTTT	CASSYSRVNEKLFF
TRBJ1-1	.	.	TRBV7-3	TGTGCCAGCAGCCAGTGGGGGGGCACTGAAGCTTTCTTT	CASSQWGGTEAFF
TRBJ2-3	.	TRBD2	TRBV10-3	TGTGCCATCAGTGAGTCGGGACTAGTGGCGGCAGATACGCAGTATTTT	CAISESGLVAADTQYF
TRBJ2-7	.	.	TRBV10-1	TGCGCCAGCAGTGAGGGCCGGCCAGACAACGAGCAGTACTTC	CASSEGRPDNEQYF
TRBJ2-3	.	.	TRBV10-1	TGCGCCAGCACCGGGACCACAGATACGCAGTATTTT	CASTGTTDTQYF
TRBJ1-5	.	.	TRBV6-5	TGTGCCAGCTGGGGTGGTTACCAGCCCCAGCATTTT	CASWGGYQPQHF
TRBJ2-3	.	.	TRBV6-1	TGTGCCAGCAGTTTTTCCCCTAACACAGATACGCAGTATTTT	CASSFSPNTDTQYF
TRBJ1-1	.	TRBD1	TRBV19	TGTGCCAGTAGTATTGGAAACAGGGGGGGGAACACTGAAGCTTTCTTT	CASSIGNRGGNTEAFF
TRBJ2-7	.	TRBD1	TRBV5-1	TGCGCCAGCAGCTGGGATTTGGACAGGGGAGGCTACGAGCAGTACTTC	CASSWDLDRGGYEQYF
TRBJ2-7	.	TRBD1	TRBV18	TGTGCCAGCTCACGAGAGACAGGGGACCACGAGCAGTACTTC	CASSRETGDHEQYF
TRBJ2-2	once	.	TRBV21-1	TGTGCCAGCAGCAATTGGGACGGAACAGAGAACACCGGGGAGCTGTTTTTT	CASSNWDGTENTGELFF
TRBJ2-7	once	.	TRBV5-1	TGCGCCAGCAGCTTGGATGAGGCAATGAACGAGCAGTACTTC	CASSLDEAMNEQYF
TRBJ2-2	.	TRBD1	TRBV18	TGTGCCAGCTCACCACCGGGACAGGGATCCACCGGGGAGCTGTTTTTT	CASSPPGQGSTGELFF
TRBJ1-5	.	.	TRBV9	TGTGCCAGCAGCGCGGGGGAAGGTCAGCCCCAGCATTTT	CASSAGEGQPQHF
TRBJ2-1	.	.	TRBV19	TGTGCCAGTAGGCGGAGGAGCGCGCACAATGAGCAGTTCTTC	CASRRRSAHNEQFF
TRBJ1-2	.	TRBD1	TRBV7-9	TGTGCCAGCAGCGCACAGGGGAACTATGGCTACACCTTC	CASSAQGNYGYTF
TRBJ1-5	.	.	TRBV25-1	TGTGCCAGCAGTGGGCAGGGTAGCAATCAGCCCCAGCATTTT	CASSGQGSNQPQHF
TRBJ2-7	.	.	TRBV7-2	TGTGCCAGCAGCTTATCCGAGTACGAGCAGTACTTC	CASSLSEYEQYF
TRBJ1-6	.	.	TRBV5-1	TGCGCCAGCAGCTTGCAGGGGATGGATTCACCCCTCCACTTT	CASSLQGMDSPLHF
TRBJ1-2	.	.	TRBV9	TGTGCCAGCAGCGTAGGGGACCTTCTTAACTATGGCTACACCTTC	CASSVGDLLNYGYTF
TRBJ1-3	.	.	TRBV21-1	TGTGCCAGCAGCGGACCTCTAGGAAGTCTACTCTCCCAGAGAGACTTCTCTGGAAACACCATATATTTT	CASSGPLGSLLSQRDFSGNTIYF
TRBJ2-7	.	.	TRBV7-2	TGTGCCAGCAGCCGACAGATAAACGAGCAGTACTTC	CASSRQINEQYF
TRBJ2-7	.	.	TRBV6-5	TGTGCCAGCAGTTACAGGGTAGGGAAACCCTACGAGCAGTACTTC	CASSYRVGKPYEQYF
TRBJ1-2	.	.	TRBV5-4	TGTGCCAGCAGCGGGACCTCGGTGGGCTATGGCTACACCTTC	CASSGTSVGYGYTF
TRBJ2-2	.	TRBD2	TRBV5-1	TGCGCCAGCAGCTTGGTGCCTAGCGGGAGGCGGAACACCGGGGAGCTGTTTTTT	CASSLVPSGRRNTGELFF
TRBJ2-7	.	.	TRBV25-1	TGTGCCAGCAGTGACCTGCTTACTACCTACGAGCAGTACTTC	CASSDLLTTYEQYF
TRBJ2-7	once	TRBD2	TRBV5-1	TGCGCCAGCAAGGCTAGCGGGGGGTACGAGCAGTACTTC	CASKASGGYEQYF
TRBJ2-7	.	.	TRBV23-1	TGCGCCAGCAGTCAAGGAAAAAGAGGGACGGGGAGAAGTTACTCCTACGAGCAGTACTTC	CASSQGKRGTGRSYSYEQYF
TRBJ2-7	.	.	TRBV5-1	TGCGCCAGCAGCTTGGAGGCTCAGGGGACGCCCTCCTACGAGCAGTACTTC	CASSLEAQGTPSYEQYF
TRBJ1-2	.	TRBD1	TRBV19	TGTGCCAGTAGTAAGGACAGGGGGTCTGGCTACACCTTC	CASSKDRGSGYTF
TRBJ1-1	once	.	TRBV27	TGTGCCAGCAGCCGAGCGGGGGTGAACACTGAAGCTTTCTTT	CASSRAGVNTEAFF
TRBJ2-2	.	TRBD2	TRBV27	TGTGCCAGCACTCTAGCGGGTGCGAACACCGGGGAGCTGTTTTTT	CASTLAGANTGELFF
TRBJ1-4	.	.	TRBV6-6	TGTGCCAGCAGCCACGGCGGGGCTAATGAAAAACTGTTTTTT	CASSHGGANEKLFF
TRBJ2-2	.	.	TRBV15	TGTGCCACCAGCAGAGATTTAAACACCGGGGAGCTGTTTTTT	CATSRDLNTGELFF
TRBJ2-6	.	TRBD2	TRBV19	TGTGCCAGTAGTATTCGAACTAGCGGGGGCCTCTCTGGGGCCAACGTCCTGACTTTC	CASSIRTSGGLSGANVLTF
TRBJ2-1	.	.	TRBV27	TGTGCCAGCAGTTTATACCGGGTCGATGAGCAGTTCTTC	CASSLYRVDEQFF
TRBJ1-3	.	.	TRBV7-6	TGTGCCAGCAGCTTAGTCGGTCCCAGGGTTTACTCTGGAAACACCATATATTTT	CASSLVGPRVYSGNTIYF
TRBJ1-2	.	TRBD1	TRBV6-5	TGTGCCAGCAGTTACTTGGACAGGGGGCGCCTTGGCTACACCTTC	CASSYLDRGRLGYTF
TRBJ1-4	.	.	TRBV5-1	TGCGCCAGCAGCTTGGGGAGTGGAGGAGCTAATGAAAAACTGTTTTTT	CASSLGSGGANEKLFF
TRBJ2-7	.	.	TRBV7-7	TGTGCTAGCAGCCCCCGGGTCGGCGCCTACGAGCAGTACTTC	CASSPRVGAYEQYF
TRBJ1-2	.	.	TRBV19	TGTGCCAGTAGTCTTACCCCGACAGGACCCTATGGCTACACCTTC	CASSLTPTGPYGYTF
TRBJ2-7	.	.	TRBV6-1	TGTGCCAGCACCCGAACGGACGGACTGGGCTACGAGCAGTACTTC	CASTRTDGLGYEQYF
TRBJ2-4	.	.	TRBV5-6	TGTGCCAGCAGCTTGGGATGGTCCATTCAGTACTTC	CASSLGWSIQYF
TRBJ2-1	.	.	TRBV19	TGTGCCAGTAGTATAGAGAGAGGGGGGCCGCGGTTCTTC	CASSIERGGPRFF
TRBJ2-7	.	TRBD1	TRBV15	TGTGCCACCAGCAGAGACGGGACAGGGGACTACGAGCAGTACTTC	CATSRDGTGDYEQYF
TRBJ2-5	.	.	TRBV10-3	TGTGCCACGGGGACTCACGTCGAGACCCAGTACTTC	CATGTHVETQYF
TRBJ2-7	.	.	TRBV5-1	TGCGCCAGCAGCTTGGCCGACGGCTACGAGCAGTACTTC	CASSLADGYEQYF
TRBJ2-7	.	TRBD2	TRBV4-2	TGTGCCAGCAGCCAAGTGGCTAGCGGGAGTAGCTACGAGCAGTACTTC	CASSQVASGSSYEQYF